This record looks at one T cell receptor beta chain sequence and its context. The V gene's germline CDR1 is LNHDA and CDR2 SQIVND (reference sequence). The CDR3 spans 18 residues. Trimming at V came to 6 bases and at J to 2 bases, leaving 14 bases not matched to a gene. Clones were sequenced by immunoSEQ multiplex PCR, and TCRdb holds only the in-frame ones, with some missing. The data hold approximately 96,000 clones, with about 90% observed a single time. The sample belongs to a study of blood T cell repertoires in COVID-19. Material: peripheral blood. This sequence originates from a human donor with COVID-19, enrolled during active disease. The donor label of this sample is uncertain. This rearrangement joins TRBV19 to TRBJ2-3; TRBD2 matches at 10 bases. DNA of the CDR3: TGTGCCAGTAGAGGGTTCAGCGGGGGGGCCGGAAACACAGATACGCAGTATTTT. The encoded protein is CASRGFSGGAGNTDTQYF. Variable domain in full (rest from reference TRBV19 and TRBJ2-3): DGGITQSPKYLFRKEGQNVTLSCEQNLNHDAMYWYRQDPGQGLRLIYYSQIVNDFQKGDIAEGYSVSREKKESFPLTVTSAQKNPTAFYLCASRGFSGGAGNTDTQYFGPGTRLTVL.